One sample yielded the 22 T cell receptor beta chains listed below, sequenced in a study of response to subunit inactivated influenza vaccine. TCRdb reanalysed the RT-PCR reads using MiXCR and keeps one entry per CDR3 protein. The top ten hold roughly 10% of the sample, which has about 620,000 distinct CDR3 sequences, 10% to 15% seen once. The starting material was PBMCs from blood, obtained on the day of vaccination. All receptors derive from a man aged 50-60 years who received an inactivated influenza vaccine.

The genes are TRBV5-1 and TRBJ2-3; 7 bases map to TRBD2. CDR1 SGHRS and CDR2 YFSETQ come from the germline V gene. The CDR3 extends over 14 amino acids. Trimming took 2 bases from V and 8 from J; bases not matched to a gene: 8. The CDR3 DNA follows: TGCGCCAGCAGCTTCGCGGGGGATAGCGCTACGCAGTATTTT. Amino acids: CASSFAGDSATQYF.

This clonotype has just a few counts. V gene TRBV28 combines with J gene TRBJ2-1; perhaps TRBD2 as D (6 bases). This CDR3 has 12 amino acids. CDR1 and CDR2 from the germline V gene are MDHEN and SYDVKM. V was clipped by 6 bases and J by 10 bases, with 13 bases between them. As DNA, the CDR3 is TGTGCCAGCAGGGCCCCCCTAGCGGAGCAGTTCTTC. Translated: CASRAPLAEQFF.

This clonotype was seen only a few times. This sequence joins TRBV4-1 and TRBJ1-1, with a tentative D call TRBD1 (6 bases). Germline V lookup: CDR1 MGHRA, CDR2 YSYEKL. The germline V and J ends were trimmed by 3 bases and 2 bases, with 16 bases remaining between them. This CDR3 contains 16 residues. CDR3: CASSHRRTDINTEAFF. The CDR3 DNA is TGCGCCAGCAGCCATCGTCGGACAGATATAAACACTGAAGCTTTCTTT.

This CDR3 reads CAISDKGGNEQFF. The CDR3 nucleotides are TGTGCCATCAGTGATAAGGGCGGGAATGAGCAGTTCTTC. The chain has TRBV10-3 and TRBJ2-1; the D gene is possibly TRBD2 (5 bases). The CDR3 contains 13 residues. Germline assignment: CDR1 ENHRY and CDR2 SYGVKD. The V gene lost 3 bases and the J gene lost 7 bases, with 10 bases spanning the gap.

This clonotype was observed at least ten times. The chain recombines TRBV4-2 with TRBJ2-2, with D possibly TRBD2 on 6 matching bases. Germline V CDR1 and CDR2: LGHNA, YNFKEQ. The CDR3 loop spans 15 amino acids. V lost 1 base to trimming and J lost 0 bases, with 6 bases between them. CDR3 bases: TGTGCCAGCAGCCAAGGACTAGCGAACACCGGGGAGCTGTTTTTT. This gives the protein CASSQGLANTGELFF.

This chain uses TRBV7-9 with TRBJ2-3; D possibly corresponds to TRBD1 (6 bases). Germline CDR1 reads SEHNR; CDR2 reads FQNEAQ (reference sequence). This CDR3 has 15 amino acids. Trimming removed 5 bases from V and 2 bases from J, with 14 bases in between. CDR3 bases: TGTGCCAGCAGCCCCCGTGGGGGCGACACAGATACGCAGTATTTT. Its translation is CASSPRGGDTDTQYF.

This clonotype was seen a handful of times. The genes are TRBV20-1 and TRBJ2-4; the D gene could be TRBD1 or TRBD2 (5 bases each). The germline V gene has CDR1 DFQATT and CDR2 SNEGSKA (reference sequence). The CDR3 length is 14 residues. Trimming took off 6 bases at V and 0 bases at J, with 12 bases between the two ends. The CDR3 DNA sequence: TGCAGTGCGAGGGACCAACTAGCCAAAAACATTCAGTACTTC. Translating gives CSARDQLAKNIQYF.

The chain has TRBV4-3 and TRBJ2-7; maybe TRBD2 (6 bases). The CDR3 spans 15 residues. The V end was cut by 1 base, the J end by 3 bases, with 13 bases between. Germline V lookup: CDR1 LGHNA, CDR2 YSLEER. The CDR3 DNA reads TGCGCCAGCAGCCAAGGTGGGGGGACCGGCTACGAGCAGTACTTC. Its translation is CASSQGGGTGYEQYF.

There are a few counts of this clonotype. One junction end disagrees with the germline gene, perhaps due to a read error. The CDR3 nucleotides read TGCGCCAGCAGTTGGGGATCAGGGCGGACTAGTGAAAAACTGTTTTTT. Translation gives CASSWGSGRTSEKLFF. This rearrangement joins TRBV5-1 to TRBJ1-4; the D gene is possibly TRBD1 (5 bases). From germline, CDR1 is SGHRS and CDR2 YFSETQ. This CDR3 is built from 16 residues.

The chain has TRBV4-3 and TRBJ1-2; D possibly corresponds to TRBD1 (6 bases). The CDR3 runs to 16 residues. V was clipped by 2 bases and J by 0 bases, with 13 bases between them. Per germline, CDR1 LGHNA and CDR2 YSLEER. CDR3 region: CASSQQLQGANYGYTF. CDR3 nucleotide sequence: TGCGCCAGCAGCCAACAGCTACAGGGCGCTAACTATGGCTACACCTTC.

On this clonotype itself: An end of the junction differs from the germline gene, which may be a read error. Here the CDR3 DNA reads TGTGCCAGCAGCTTCGGGGGACTCAAATCGTTT. The encoded protein is CASSFGGLKSF. The V call is TRBV5-6, the J call TRBJ1-1, with TRBD1 as a possible D gene (5 bases). The CDR3 spans 11 residues. Germline V gives CDR1 SGHDT, CDR2 YYEEEE.

This clonotype occurred a few times. The rearrangement uses TRBV6-2 or TRBV6-3 and TRBJ2-2; TRBD2 matches at 9 bases. Germline V gene data show CDR1 as MNHEY and CDR2 as SVGEGT. This CDR3 spans 17 amino acids. With 6 bases clipped from V and 8 bases from J, the junction kept 16 bases outside the gene matches. For the CDR3, the DNA is TGTGCCAGCAGACCAAGAACCTTAGCGGGAGATCAGGGGGAGCTGTTTTTT. Protein: CASRPRTLAGDQGELFF.

This clonotype has ten or more counts. This chain connects TRBV5-1 to TRBJ2-3; possibly TRBD2 for D (5 bases). Deletions cut 5 bases from V and 1 base from J, with 5 bases between. The CDR3 has 12 residues. CDR1 is SGHRS and CDR2 is YFSETQ in the germline V gene. The CDR3, as DNA: TGCGCCAGCAGGGAGGGCACAGATACGCAGTATTTT. Amino acids: CASREGTDTQYF.

In this sample, this clonotype turned up many times. CDR3 nucleotides: TGCGCCAGCAGCACGGGACTAGCGGGGACCTACGAGCAGTACTTC. Translating it yields CASSTGLAGTYEQYF. The chain uses TRBV5-1 and TRBJ2-7, with 13 bases aligning to TRBD2. This CDR3 is built from 15 residues. V lost 4 bases and J lost 2; bases outside the gene matches: 3. Germline V gives CDR1 SGHRS, CDR2 YFSETQ.

The table lists this clonotype with a few counts. This chain connects TRBV9 to TRBJ2-1; 8 bases fit TRBD2. This CDR3 region has 16 residues. Germline CDR1 reads SGDLS; CDR2 reads YYNGEE. V shed 0 bases and J 2 bases; nucleotides not matched to a gene: 4. CDR3 protein: CASSVAGGEAYNEQFF. Written as DNA, the CDR3 is TGTGCCAGCAGCGTAGCGGGAGGGGAGGCCTACAATGAGCAGTTCTTC. Using reference TRBV9 and TRBJ2-1 for the parts outside the CDR3, the full variable domain is DSGVTQTPKHLITATGQRVTLRCSPRSGDLSVYWYQQSLDQGLQFLIQYYNGEERAKGNILERFSAQQFPDLHSELNLSSLELGDSALYFCASSVAGGEAYNEQFFGPGTRLTVL.

V usage is TRBV27 and J usage is TRBJ2-1; TRBD2 agrees at 12 bases. The germline V gene has CDR1 MNHEY and CDR2 SMNVEV (reference sequence). V lost 5 bases to trimming and J lost 4 bases; unmatched junction nucleotides: 9. CDR3 size: 17 residues. The CDR3, as DNA: TGTGCCAGCAGTAACCTACTAGCGGGAGGTCCATACAATGAGCAGTTCTTC. It specifies CASSNLLAGGPYNEQFF.

The chain joins TRBV5-6 to TRBJ1-1; D is possibly TRBD1 (5 bases). The CDR3 is 17 amino acids. CDR1 is SGHDT and CDR2 is YYEEEE in the germline V gene. Trimming took 4 bases from V and 0 from J, leaving 19 bases between them. CDR3 region: CASSRQLGTGMNTEAFF. CDR3 nucleotides: TGTGCCAGCAGCAGACAACTCGGGACGGGGATGAACACTGAAGCTTTCTTT.

There are a few counts of this clonotype. This chain links TRBV28 with TRBJ2-7; 8 bases line up with TRBD1. Germline CDR1 is MDHEN and CDR2 is SYDVKM. Trimming removed 5 bases from V and 3 bases from J; junction bases left unmatched: 9. The CDR3 is 15 residues long. The CDR3 nucleotides read TGTGCCAGCAGTCCAACAAGGACAGGGTTCTACGAGCAGTACTTC. The encoded protein is CASSPTRTGFYEQYF.

There are a few counts of this clonotype. The chain has TRBV15 and TRBJ2-3, with D possibly matching TRBD2 (5 bases). The CDR3 length is 15 residues. The germline V gene has CDR1 LNHNV and CDR2 YYDKDF (reference sequence). The V gene lost 0 bases and the J gene lost 5 bases, with 12 bases spanning the gap. Written as DNA, the CDR3 is TGTGCCACCAGCAGAGATCGGACTCTCGGAGATACGCAGTATTTT. This sequence encodes CATSRDRTLGDTQYF.

This clonotype occurred a few times. This chain joins TRBV15 and TRBJ2-7, with TRBD1 matching 10 bases. Germline lookup yields CDR1 LNHNV and CDR2 YYDKDF (reference sequence). CDR3 length: 15 amino acids. V lost 3 bases and J lost 5; bases outside the gene matches: 7. DNA of the CDR3: TGTGCCACCAGCAGTCCGGGACAGGGGCTGAACGAGCAGTACTTC. Residues: CATSSPGQGLNEQYF.

This clonotype has only a few counts. V usage is TRBV9 and J usage is TRBJ2-7; unclear D gene. CDR1 and CDR2 (germline): SGDLS, YYNGEE. The V and J ends lost 3 bases and 3 bases respectively, with 16 bases between them. The CDR3 totals 15 residues. For the CDR3, the DNA is TGTGCCAGCAGCGGTTCGGGCCAGCCGAACTACGAGCAGTACTTC. The encoded protein is CASSGSGQPNYEQYF.

This clonotype was seen a few times. V usage is TRBV30 and J usage is TRBJ2-5; D may be TRBD1 or TRBD2 (5 bases each). The germline V gene encodes CDR1 GTSNPN and CDR2 SVGIG (reference sequence). The CDR3 runs to 13 residues. V was trimmed by 4 bases and J by 2 bases, leaving 11 bases between them. The CDR3 loop is CAWKSGLQETQYF. CDR3 sequence (DNA): TGTGCCTGGAAGTCGGGGCTGCAAGAGACCCAGTACTTC.